One and the same sample provided the 23 T cell receptor beta chains below, sequenced in a study of blood T cell repertoires in COVID-19. Measured with immunoSEQ multiplex PCR; TCRdb has only the in-frame clones, and not every one. The sample holds around 340,000 clones, around 86% seen once. The sample comprised PBMCs or T cells enriched from blood (not recorded which). The source is a woman aged 35 to 49 with acute COVID-19.

The chain links TRBV19 to TRBJ1-2; TRBD1 matches at 7 bases. With 5 bases clipped from V and 1 base from J, the junction kept 7 bases outside the gene matches. Germline-derived CDR1 and CDR2 are LNHDA and SQIVND (reference sequence). There are 15 residues in the CDR3. The CDR3 bases are TGTGCCAGTAGTGCCCACGACAGGGTTAACTATGGCTACACCTTC. Translated, it gives CASSAHDRVNYGYTF.

The rearrangement links TRBV20-1 to TRBJ2-4; TRBD1 matches 10 bases. This CDR3 is 16 amino acids long. V shed 3 bases and J 4 bases; nucleotides not matched to a gene: 9. From germline, CDR1 is DFQATT and CDR2 SNEGSKA (reference sequence). The CDR3 sequence: CSASEATGGGKNIQYF. Written as DNA, the CDR3 is TGCAGTGCTAGTGAGGCGACAGGGGGCGGAAAAAACATTCAGTACTTC.

The V call is TRBV7-2, the J call TRBJ1-5; TRBD1 agrees at 7 bases. Trimming took 4 bases from V and 7 from J; bases not matched to a gene: 7. Germline V CDR1 and CDR2: SGHTA, FQGNSA. The CDR3 runs to 14 residues. CDR3 sequence reads: CASSYTTGQQPQHF. The CDR3 DNA reads as TGTGCCAGCAGCTACACGACAGGGCAACAGCCCCAGCATTTT.

This clone was counted ten times or more. The V call is TRBV5-4, the J call TRBJ2-1; the D gene is possibly TRBD2 (7 bases). The CDR3 covers 14 residues. The ends were cut back, 4 bases at V and 8 bases at J, with 16 bases in the middle. In germline, CDR1 is SGHNT, CDR2 YYREEE (reference sequence). This CDR3 is CASSGLWGGDEQFF. The DNA for the CDR3 is TGTGCCAGCAGCGGGCTATGGGGGGGCGATGAGCAGTTCTTC. Drawing the rest from reference TRBV5-4 and TRBJ2-1, the complete variable domain is ETGVTQSPTHLIKTRGQQVTLRCSSQSGHNTVSWYQQALGQGPQFIFQYYREEENGRGNFPPRFSGLQFPNYSSELNVNALELDDSALYLCASSGLWGGDEQFFGPGTRLTVL.

The rearrangement joins TRBV4-1 to TRBJ2-1, with unresolved D. Trimming cost V 4 bases and J 0 bases, with 13 bases left between them. The CDR3 extends over 16 amino acids. Germline loops: CDR1 MGHRA, CDR2 YSYEKL. CDR3 DNA: TGCGCCAGCAGCCCGAATCGAGTGAGCTCCTACAATGAGCAGTTCTTC. This translates into CASSPNRVSSYNEQFF.

This chain connects TRBV4-1 to TRBJ2-5, with D possibly TRBD2 on 5 matching bases. This CDR3 spans 17 amino acids. Per the germline V gene, CDR1 is MGHRA and CDR2 is YSYEKL. Trimming stripped 1 base from V and 1 base from J, with 16 bases between. CDR3: CASSQALGETFQETQYF. DNA for the CDR3: TGCGCCAGCAGCCAAGCTTTGGGAGAGACTTTCCAAGAGACCCAGTACTTC.

This chain joins TRBV7-2 and TRBJ1-4; 8 bases agree with TRBD1. Germline values: CDR1 SGHTA, CDR2 FQGNSA. The J segment lost 5 bases and the V segment lost 2 bases, leaving 4 bases of the junction unmatched. This CDR3 has 15 residues. CDR3 region: CASSLITGGNEKLFF. The CDR3 nucleotides are TGTGCCAGCAGCTTAATAACAGGGGGGAATGAAAAACTGTTTTTT. The whole variable domain, remainder taken from reference TRBV7-2 and TRBJ1-4, is GAGVSQSPSNKVTEKGKDVELRCDPISGHTALYWYRQSLGQGLEFLIYFQGNSAPDKSGLPSDRFSAERTGGSVSTLTIQRTQQEDSAVYLCASSLITGGNEKLFFGSGTQLSVL.

The CDR3 nucleotides read TGTGCCAGTAGTACCCGCCGGTGGGTAGCGGGAGACAATGAGCAGTTCTTC. Its protein product is CASSTRRWVAGDNEQFF. This chain links TRBV19 with TRBJ2-1; 9 bases agree with TRBD2. This CDR3 comprises 17 residues. CDR1 is LNHDA and CDR2 is SQIVND in the germline V gene (reference sequence). V dropped 4 bases and J dropped 5; count of bases not matched to a gene: 12.

In its sample, this clone was seen once. The chain joins TRBV4-2 to TRBJ2-1; D might be TRBD2 (6 bases). Per germline, CDR1 LGHNA and CDR2 YNFKEQ. Trimming removed 1 base from V and 5 bases from J, with 12 bases in between. The CDR3 length is 15 residues. The CDR3: CASSQGPRGNNEQFF. The CDR3 DNA follows: TGTGCCAGCAGCCAAGGGCCGCGGGGAAACAATGAGCAGTTCTTC.

The rearrangement joins TRBV19 to TRBJ1-5; 7 bases fit TRBD1. This CDR3 is built from 15 residues. The trim removed 4 bases at V and 5 bases at J, leaving 8 bases unmatched. Germline V gene sequence: CDR1 LNHDA, CDR2 SQIVND (reference sequence). The CDR3 DNA follows: TGTGCCAGTAGTACAGCCGGGACAGACTATCAGCCCCAGCATTTT. Amino acids: CASSTAGTDYQPQHF.

This chain connects TRBV5-1 to TRBJ2-7; tentative D call: TRBD1 (5 bases). The CDR3 sequence is 13 residues long. V lost 4 bases, J lost 5 bases, and 13 bases lay in between. Germline V gene lookup returns CDR1 SGHRS and CDR2 YFSETQ. The CDR3 sequence: CASSGPQGNEQYF. The DNA of the CDR3 is TGCGCCAGCAGCGGCCCGCAGGGTAACGAGCAGTACTTC.

This chain connects TRBV3-1 (or the pseudogene TRBV3-2) to TRBJ2-3; TRBD1 matches 9 bases. Looked up from germline, CDR1 is LGHDT and CDR2 is YNNKEL (reference sequence). This CDR3 has 18 amino acids. After removal of 5 bases from V and 1 base from J, the junction contained 13 bases not matched to a gene. The CDR3 spells CASSGRIATGGGTDTQYF. The CDR3, as DNA: TGTGCCAGCAGCGGTAGGATCGCGACAGGGGGAGGCACAGATACGCAGTATTTT.

This clone was found a few times. The chain's CDR3 is CASSFAYEQYF. CDR3 nucleotide sequence: TGTGCCAGCAGTTTCGCCTACGAGCAGTACTTC. The V gene is TRBV12-3 or TRBV12-4, the J gene TRBJ2-7, with unresolved D. V was clipped by 3 bases and J by 2 bases, with 2 bases between them. This CDR3 contains 11 residues.

This chain connects TRBV6-5 to TRBJ1-1; D perhaps matches TRBD1 (5 bases). Trimming cost V 9 bases and J 2 bases, with 13 bases left between them. CDR3 length: 13 residues. CDR1 and CDR2 (germline): MNHEY, SVGAGI. The CDR3 DNA reads as TGTGCCAGTACCCTCAGGGATAACACTGAAGCTTTCTTT. Translating it yields CASTLRDNTEAFF.

This chain links TRBV7-6 with TRBJ2-4; TRBD2 might be the D (5 bases). V was pared by 4 bases and J by 2 bases, with 18 bases between. Germline assignment: CDR1 SGHVS and CDR2 FNYEAQ. The CDR3 has 17 residues. CDR3: CASSSRPPGLTKNIQYF. CDR3 coding DNA: TGTGCCAGCAGCTCCCGCCCCCCAGGACTGACCAAAAACATTCAGTACTTC.

The V gene is TRBV5-1, the J gene TRBJ1-2, with a possible D match to TRBD1 (5 bases). The CDR3 sequence is 16 residues long. Deletions cut 4 bases from V and 3 bases from J, with 19 bases between. Germline assignment: CDR1 SGHRS and CDR2 YFSETQ. The CDR3 loop is CASSLGSSRGYYGYTF. CDR3 coding DNA: TGCGCCAGCAGCCTCGGGTCCTCCCGGGGGTACTATGGCTACACCTTC.

The chain carries TRBV3-1 (or the pseudogene TRBV3-2) and TRBJ1-2; D is undetermined. V shed 4 bases and J shed 7 bases, with 7 bases lying between them. CDR3 length: 11 residues. CDR1 and CDR2 from the germline V gene are LGHDT and YNNKEL (reference sequence). The DNA for the CDR3 is TGTGCCAGCAGCCTTCAATCTGGCTACACCTTC. The encoded protein is CASSLQSGYTF.

This chain connects TRBV7-2 to TRBJ2-7; the D is unclear. The CDR3 is 15 amino acids. Trimming removed 2 bases at V and 6 bases at J, with 17 bases between. The germline V gene has CDR1 SGHTA and CDR2 FQGNSA. The CDR3 DNA reads TGTGCCAGCAGCTTATTTTCGGGTCAACTCGGCGAGCAGTACTTC. It specifies CASSLFSGQLGEQYF.

With regard to this clone: The junction shows a germline mismatch at one end, possibly a read error. The chain combines TRBV7-2 with TRBJ1-1; 7 nucleotides agree with TRBD1. Germline V gene data show CDR1 as SGHTA and CDR2 as FQGNSA. There are 15 residues in the CDR3. The CDR3: CASRRQGLVKTEAFF. The DNA of the CDR3 is TGTGCCAGCAGACGACAGGGCTTGGTGAAGACTGAAGCTTTCTTT.

This chain links TRBV28 with TRBJ2-7; 11 bases are shared with TRBD1. The germline CDR1 and CDR2 sequences are MDHEN and SYDVKM. The CDR3 consists of 15 residues. The ends lost 3 bases at V and 2 bases at J; junction bases unmatched: 3. CDR3 in DNA: TGTGCCAGCAGTTTTCCGGGACAGGGGGCCTACGAGCAGTACTTC. Amino acid sequence: CASSFPGQGAYEQYF.

The J gene is TRBJ1-5, the V gene TRBV6-5; D unresolved. CDR3 length equals 13 residues. Trimming removed 8 bases at V and 0 bases at J, with 8 bases between. Per the germline V gene, CDR1 is MNHEY and CDR2 is SVGAGI. Here the CDR3 reads CASQADSNQPQHF. DNA for the CDR3: TGTGCCAGCCAGGCAGATAGCAATCAGCCCCAGCATTTT.

The table lists this clone with many counts. The chain joins TRBV5-6 to TRBJ2-2; D ambiguous. Trimming took off 4 bases at V and 6 bases at J, with 13 bases between the two ends. The germline gives CDR1 SGHDT, CDR2 YYEEEE. The CDR3 contains 14 residues. Here the CDR3 reads CASSLRQVSGELFF. CDR3 in DNA: TGTGCCAGCAGCCTGCGTCAGGTTTCCGGGGAGCTGTTTTTT.

The V call is TRBV11-2, the J call TRBJ2-1; possibly TRBD1 for D (6 bases). CDR3 length: 15 residues. V lost 0 bases and J 4 bases, leaving 10 bases between the germline ends. Germline V gives CDR1 SGHAT, CDR2 FQNNGV. The chain's CDR3 is CASSLERGKYNEQFF. CDR3 DNA sequence: TGTGCCAGCAGCTTAGAGAGGGGGAAGTACAATGAGCAGTTCTTC.